A selection of T cell receptor beta chains follows, all from one sample in a study of PD-1 blockade in classical Hodgkin lymphoma. The protocol was immunoSEQ multiplex PCR, while the TCRdb copy is restricted to in-frame clones and leaves out a portion. This table holds 45,000 to 55,000 clones, about 84% found once. This sample comprised peripheral blood mononuclear cells (PBMCs), obtained at baseline. The source is a human donor with classical Hodgkin lymphoma. CDR3s include the opening cysteine and the closing phenylalanine or tryptophan. The order of the fields is clone size, J gene, V gene, D gene, CDR3 DNA, CDR3 protein. D genes are given only for firm matches. Not every row has a clone size; where given, it reads once, few, many or a size class.

>.|TRBJ1-5|TRBV7-9|.
TGTGCCAGCAGCTTACGGGACGGCAATCAGCCCCAGCATTTT
CASSLRDGNQPQHF
>.|TRBJ2-5|TRBV30|TRBD2
TGTGCCTGGTCTGTCAGCGGGAGGGCCGCGTACTTC
CAWSVSGRAAYF
>.|TRBJ1-4|TRBV5-4|.
TGTGCCAGCAGCTTATACGGGTTCGGCAATGAAAAACTGTTTTTT
CASSLYGFGNEKLFF
>.|TRBJ2-1|TRBV14|.
TGTGCCAGCAGCCAAGGACGGCAGAGCTCCTACAATGAGCAGTTCTTC
CASSQGRQSSYNEQFF
>.|TRBJ1-4|TRBV7-2|.
TGTGCCAGCAGCTTAGTCGGTGCAACTAATGAAAAACTGTTTTTT
CASSLVGATNEKLFF
>once|TRBJ1-4|TRBV19|.
TGTGCCACCCCCGGCATGGGGGAAAAACTGTTTTTT
CATPGMGEKLFF
>.|TRBJ2-3|TRBV15|.
TGTGCCACCAGCAGAGATAAAAACAACTACCGCACAGATACGCAGTATTTT
CATSRDKNNYRTDTQYF
>.|TRBJ2-5|TRBV5-1|.
TGCGCCAGCAGCTTGGACGGCCAAGAGACCCAGTACTTC
CASSLDGQETQYF
>.|TRBJ2-4|TRBV11-2|.
TGTGCCAGCAGCTACACTGAAAACATTCAGTACTTC
CASSYTENIQYF
>.|TRBJ1-1|TRBV27|.
TGTGCCAGCAGTTTAAGCGGCTACACCTTGAACACTGAAGCTTTCTTT
CASSLSGYTLNTEAFF
>.|TRBJ2-6|TRBV7-8|.
TGTGCCAGCAGCTTAGCCCCGGAGGGCTCTGGGGCCAACGTCCTGACTTTC
CASSLAPEGSGANVLTF
>.|TRBJ1-1|TRBV15|.
TGTGCCACCAGCACAACAAGGAACACTGAAGCTTTCTTT
CATSTTRNTEAFF
>.|TRBJ1-2|TRBV5-1|TRBD1
TGCGCCACCGGGACAGGGGGCCGCACTGACGGCTACACCTTC
CATGTGGRTDGYTF
>.|TRBJ2-3|TRBV10-3|TRBD2
TGTGCCATCGCTCAGGGGGTACTAGCGGGAGATGGATTGGACGCAGATACGCAGTATTTT
CAIAQGVLAGDGLDADTQYF
>.|TRBJ2-5|TRBV2|.
TGTGCCAGCATCGAAGAGGGTATAGAGACCCAGTACTTC
CASIEEGIETQYF
>.|TRBJ1-3|TRBV11-2|TRBD1
TGTGCCAGCAGCTTGGGACAGGGTGGCCTCTCTGGAAACACCATATATTTT
CASSLGQGGLSGNTIYF
>.|TRBJ2-3|TRBV5-4|TRBD2
TGTGCCAGCAGCCCCTCGGGAGGCACCTACACAGATACGCAGTATTTT
CASSPSGGTYTDTQYF
>.|TRBJ1-1|TRBV11-1|TRBD1
TGTGCCAGCAGCCCCGGGACAGCGAACACTGAAGCTTTCTTT
CASSPGTANTEAFF
>.|TRBJ1-5|TRBV28|.
TGTGCCAGCACCGCAGGGGTCCCTCAGCCCCAGCATTTT
CASTAGVPQPQHF
>.|TRBJ2-2|TRBV7-3|.
TGTGCCAGCAGTTTCGGGCCCGGGGAGCTGTTTTTT
CASSFGPGELFF
>.|TRBJ1-2|TRBV6-6|.
TGTGCCGTCCACGGGGGTGGTCCTTTC
CAVHGGGPF
>.|TRBJ1-5|TRBV10-3|.
TGTGCCATCAGTGGGGGACGGGTTAGCAATCAGCCCCAGCATTTT
CAISGGRVSNQPQHF
>.|TRBJ1-1|TRBV2|.
TGTGCCAGCAGTGAACAGGGGAAGCACACTGAAGCTTTCTTT
CASSEQGKHTEAFF
>.|TRBJ2-3|TRBV18|.
TGTGCCAGCTCACCCCTCCTGCATGGGGTCATCACAGATACGCAGTATTTT
CASSPLLHGVITDTQYF
>once|TRBJ2-1|TRBV15|TRBD2
TGTGCCACCAGCAGAGAAATGGGCGGGAGTGCGACCTACAATGAGCAGTTCTTC
CATSREMGGSATYNEQFF
>few|TRBJ2-7|TRBV5-5|.
TGTGCCAGCAGCTTGGGAAAGTGGGGCAGCTCCTACGAGCAGTACTTC
CASSLGKWGSSYEQYF
>.|TRBJ1-1|TRBV11-3|.
TGTGCCAGCAGCTTAGTGGACGCGAGGTCCCCTGAAGCTTTCTTT
CASSLVDARSPEAFF
>.|TRBJ1-1|TRBV5-1|TRBD1
TGCGCCAGCAGCTTGGTTGACAGGGGGGGCACTGAAGCTTTCTTT
CASSLVDRGGTEAFF
>.|TRBJ1-1|TRBV2|.
TGTGCCAGCAGTGCGGGACGGTTTGAAGCTTTCTTT
CASSAGRFEAFF
>many|TRBJ2-5|TRBV7-7|TRBD2
TGTGCCAGCAGCTTTGTGGCTAGCGGACGGGAGACCCAGTACTTC
CASSFVASGRETQYF
>many|TRBJ2-3|TRBV4-1|TRBD2
TGCGCCAGCAGCTCCTGGGAGCGGGAGAGTGATACGCAGTATTTT
CASSSWERESDTQYF
>few|TRBJ2-7|TRBV7-6|TRBD1
TGTGCCAGCAGCGAGACAGGGGGCGCCGACGAGCAGTACTTC
CASSETGGADEQYF
>.|TRBJ2-7|TRBV4-2|.
TGTGCCAGCAGCCAAGGGTCCTACGAGCAGTACTTC
CASSQGSYEQYF
>.|TRBJ2-5|TRBV30|.
TGTGCCTGGAGTCAAGAGACCCAGTACTTC
CAWSQETQYF
>.|TRBJ2-3|TRBV13|TRBD1
TGTGCCAGCAGCTTAGAGGGGGCAGGTGGAGATACGCAGTATTTT
CASSLEGAGGDTQYF
>.|TRBJ1-1|TRBV6-4|.
TGTGCCAGCAGCCCCGGGGTGGGATACACTGAAGCTTTCTTT
CASSPGVGYTEAFF
>once|TRBJ2-7|TRBV7-2|.
TGTGCCAGCAGCTTAGGTCCAGCCCTAGTGGAGCAGTACTTC
CASSLGPALVEQYF